Presented here are 24 T cell receptor beta chains from one specimen sequenced in a study of human T cells and chemical hapten exposure. The time point was: patch test 1, 2 weeks after DPC sensitization. Treatment described: therapeutic diphenylcyclopropenone sensitization with weekly scalp DPC. TCRdb redid the calling of the RACE reads with MiXCR, one entry per CDR3 protein. The table shows fewer than 400,000 distinct CDR3 sequences, with roughly 6.9% occurring only once. Sequencing was performed on whole blood, taken in connection with sensitization to the hapten diphenylcyclopropenone (DPC). Receptor source: a woman aged 18-30 years with alopecia areata. Some clones in this sample may be carry-over from other donors' samples.

This clonotype was counted many times. J is TRBJ1-1 and V is TRBV14; possible D gene TRBD1, 6 bases. Germline V lookup: CDR1 SGHDN, CDR2 FVKESK. The CDR3 has 12 amino acids. The V gene lost 4 bases and the J gene lost 4 bases, with 7 bases spanning the gap. The CDR3 region is CASSRDTTEAFF. The CDR3 nucleotides are TGTGCCAGCAGCCGGGACACCACTGAAGCTTTCTTT.

CDR3 region: CASSYGSSYNSPLHF. CDR3 in DNA: TGTGCCAGCAGTTACGGGAGCTCCTATAATTCACCCCTCCACTTT. The chain combines TRBV6-5 with TRBJ1-6; unclear D gene. The CDR3 contains 15 residues. Trimming cost V 2 bases and J 0 bases, with 5 bases left between them. Looked up from germline, CDR1 is MNHEY and CDR2 is SVGAGI.

The J gene is TRBJ2-3, the V gene TRBV24-1; unclear D gene. This CDR3 contains 17 residues. CDR1 and CDR2 from the germline V gene are KGHDR and SFDVKD. Trimming removed 4 bases from V and 0 bases from J, with 16 bases in between. CDR3 residues: CATSDSVRLTSTDTQYF. For the CDR3, the DNA is TGTGCCACCAGTGACTCCGTGCGACTTACTAGCACAGATACGCAGTATTTT.

This clonotype was recorded many times. This chain joins TRBV4-2 and TRBJ2-3; tentative D call: TRBD2 (5 bases). The germline V gene has CDR1 LGHNA and CDR2 YNFKEQ. The CDR3 extends over 17 amino acids. The germline V and J ends were trimmed by 1 base and 5 bases, with 19 bases remaining between them. CDR3 loop: CASSQVGGRGAIDTQYF. The CDR3 region has the DNA TGTGCCAGCAGCCAAGTAGGAGGCCGCGGAGCAATAGATACGCAGTATTTT.

This clonotype was detected ten times or more. This chain links TRBV18 with TRBJ2-3; D not certain. The V gene lost 5 bases and the J gene lost 5 bases, with 14 bases spanning the gap. The CDR3 runs 14 residues. From germline, CDR1 is KGHSH and CDR2 LQKENI. CDR3 sequence reads: CASSEVMIGDTQYF. CDR3 nucleotide sequence: TGTGCCAGCTCAGAAGTCATGATAGGAGATACGCAGTATTTT.

This sequence joins TRBV7-3 and TRBJ2-2; unclear D gene. The CDR3 is 15 residues long. V shed 5 bases and J shed 7 bases, with 17 bases lying between them. Germline CDR1 is SGHTA and CDR2 is FQGTGA. The CDR3 DNA follows: TGTGCCAGCAGCCTAGGACGGACCGGAGACGGGGAGCTGTTTTTT. This encodes CASSLGRTGDGELFF.

This clonotype was observed at least ten times. The chain has TRBV6-2 or TRBV6-3 and TRBJ2-7; 9 bases are shared with TRBD1. Trimming at V came to 3 bases and at J to 7 bases, leaving 10 bases not matched to a gene. Per germline, CDR1 MNHEY and CDR2 SVGEGT. The CDR3 runs to 15 residues. This CDR3 is CASSYGQGIPEEQYF. The CDR3 DNA follows: TGTGCCAGCAGTTATGGACAGGGGATACCCGAGGAGCAGTACTTC.

The table lists this clonotype with a few counts. This chain links TRBV7-6 with TRBJ2-2; D perhaps matches TRBD1 (6 bases). The CDR3 runs to 16 residues. The germline V gene encodes CDR1 SGHVS and CDR2 FNYEAQ. Trimming removed 7 bases at V and 1 base at J, with 16 bases between. The CDR3 loop is CASNPTFRGNTGELFF. The CDR3, as DNA: TGTGCCAGCAACCCCACCTTCAGGGGGAACACCGGGGAGCTGTTTTTT.

The chain links TRBV6-6 to TRBJ2-7; TRBD2 is a possible D gene (6 bases). The CDR3 extends over 13 amino acids. V lost 0 bases and J lost 6, with 9 bases in between. CDR1 and CDR2 (germline): MNHNY, SVGAGI (reference sequence). The CDR3 coding sequence is TGTGCCAGCAGTTACTCACTGGGGGGCGAGCAGTACTTC. Protein product: CASSYSLGGEQYF.

This clonotype has only a few counts. The chain couples TRBV7-2 to TRBJ2-7; perhaps D is TRBD1 or TRBD2 (5 bases each). The germline V gene encodes CDR1 SGHTA and CDR2 FQGNSA. With 3 bases removed from V and 1 base from J, the gap between germline ends came to 19 bases. The CDR3 loop spans 17 amino acids. The CDR3 DNA reads TGTGCCAGCAGCTTTGCGACATGGGGGAGAGGGTCCTACGAGCAGTACTTC. Protein: CASSFATWGRGSYEQYF.

This chain links TRBV5-4 with TRBJ2-5; D uncertain. This CDR3 has 13 residues. Per the germline V gene, CDR1 is SGHNT and CDR2 is YYREEE (reference sequence). With 0 bases removed from V and 5 bases from J, the gap between germline ends came to 8 bases. CDR3 protein: CASSLVPVETQYF. The CDR3, as DNA: TGTGCCAGCAGCTTGGTTCCCGTTGAGACCCAGTACTTC.

The J gene is TRBJ2-1, the V gene TRBV10-3; 7 nucleotides agree with TRBD2. The germline gives CDR1 ENHRY, CDR2 SYGVKD. The trim removed 7 bases at V and 6 bases at J, leaving 9 bases unmatched. The CDR3 is 14 amino acids. CDR3: CAIMGLAASNEQFF. The DNA for the CDR3 is TGTGCCATCATGGGGCTAGCGGCATCCAATGAGCAGTTCTTC.

In its sample, this clonotype was seen many times. The chain combines TRBV10-3 with TRBJ1-2, with 11 bases that match TRBD1. V trimming: 4 bases; J trimming: 7 bases; junction bases outside the gene matches: 5. The CDR3 length is 14 residues. Germline-derived CDR1 and CDR2 are ENHRY and SYGVKD. CDR3 protein: CAISGKDRGPGYTF. The CDR3 region has the DNA TGTGCCATCAGTGGCAAGGACAGGGGGCCTGGCTACACCTTC.

This clonotype was seen a handful of times. The J gene is TRBJ2-3, the V gene TRBV10-2; D gene unclear. CDR1 WSHSY and CDR2 SAAADI come from the germline V gene. This CDR3 is built from 15 residues. V gave up 10 bases and J gave up 2 bases, with 19 bases separating them. This chain's CDR3 is CATLVASMYTDTQYF. Here the CDR3 DNA reads TGCGCCACTCTTGTGGCCTCCATGTACACAGATACGCAGTATTTT.

The chain's CDR3 is CASSPLTGRTTGNEQFF. The CDR3 DNA sequence: TGCGCCAGCAGCCCCCTAACAGGGCGAACGACCGGCAATGAGCAGTTCTTC. The chain combines TRBV5-1 with TRBJ2-1, with D possibly being TRBD1 (6 bases). The CDR3 consists of 17 residues. Per the germline V gene, CDR1 is SGHRS and CDR2 is YFSETQ. Trimming removed 4 bases from V and 6 bases from J, with 23 bases in between.

The V gene is TRBV29-1, the J gene TRBJ1-3, with a tentative D call TRBD1 (5 bases). Trimming left V 4 bases short and J 3 bases short, with 10 bases between. The germline V gene encodes CDR1 SQVTM and CDR2 ANQGSEA. This CDR3 region has 13 residues. CDR3 bases: TGCAGCGTTGCGCGACAGCATGGAAACACCATATATTTT. Protein: CSVARQHGNTIYF.

This clonotype was observed at least ten times. The chain uses TRBV3-1 and TRBJ2-7, with D perhaps TRBD2 (6 bases). This CDR3 is 14 amino acids long. Per the germline V gene, CDR1 is LGHDT and CDR2 is YNNKEL (reference sequence). V was cut by 4 bases and J by 3 bases, with 13 bases left in between. CDR3 DNA: TGTGCCAGCAGCCTCGGGGCGGGGATCTACGAGCAGTACTTC. Encoded protein: CASSLGAGIYEQYF.

This clonotype has just a few counts. This chain connects TRBV7-8 to TRBJ1-2; weak D call: TRBD1 (5 bases). Germline CDR1 SGHVS, CDR2 FQNEAQ. This CDR3 has 14 amino acids. The germline V and J ends were trimmed by 1 base and 4 bases, with 10 bases remaining between them. This chain's CDR3 is CASSLGGEVYGYTF. CDR3 bases: TGTGCCAGCAGCTTAGGAGGGGAGGTCTATGGCTACACCTTC.

This clonotype appeared a few times. The V gene is TRBV7-9, the J gene TRBJ2-7, with a weak D call TRBD1 (5 bases). V lost 5 bases and J 9 bases, leaving 23 bases between the germline ends. CDR1 and CDR2 from the germline V gene are SEHNR and FQNEAQ (reference sequence). This CDR3 contains 15 residues. Written as DNA, the CDR3 is TGTGCCAGCAGCGCGGACATCCTTTCCCCCGACGGGCAGTACTTC. Protein sequence: CASSADILSPDGQYF.

This chain joins TRBV7-2 and TRBJ1-1; D is undetermined. Germline-derived CDR1 and CDR2 are SGHTA and FQGNSA. V was trimmed by 2 bases and J by 4 bases, leaving 8 bases between them. This CDR3 comprises 13 residues. The CDR3 DNA follows: TGTGCCAGCAGCTTATGGTCAGGCACTGAAGCTTTCTTT. It is translated as CASSLWSGTEAFF.

At least ten counts were recorded for this clonotype. V usage is TRBV24-1 and J usage is TRBJ2-1; 7 bases are shared with TRBD1. The CDR3 is made up of 15 amino acids. V shed 3 bases, J shed 6 bases, and the junction held 7 bases outside the gene matches. Germline V CDR1 and CDR2: KGHDR, SFDVKD. CDR3 sequence: CATSDAGTVRNEQFF. The CDR3 DNA sequence: TGTGCCACCAGTGATGCCGGGACAGTCCGCAATGAGCAGTTCTTC.

This clonotype was recorded at least ten times. The J gene is TRBJ2-5, the V gene TRBV7-2; 10 nucleotides line up with TRBD2. This CDR3 is 13 amino acids long. The V segment lost 6 bases and the J segment 3 bases; nucleotides outside the gene matches: 1. The germline CDR1 and CDR2 sequences are SGHTA and FQGNSA. The CDR3 DNA follows: TGTGCCAGCAGGGGACTAGCGAAAGAGACCCAGTACTTC. It yields the protein CASRGLAKETQYF.

The chain joins TRBV12-3 or TRBV12-4 to TRBJ1-1; no reliable D call. This CDR3 spans 15 amino acids. The ends were cut back, 3 bases at V and 2 bases at J, with 13 bases in the middle. The CDR3 protein is CASSFYAQTNTEAFF. DNA for the CDR3: TGTGCCAGCAGTTTTTATGCACAGACCAACACTGAAGCTTTCTTT.

V gene TRBV18 combines with J gene TRBJ2-6; weak D call: TRBD2 (5 bases). Trimming took off 3 bases at V and 0 bases at J, with 12 bases between the two ends. The CDR3 loop spans 17 amino acids. Germline V gene sequence: CDR1 KGHSH, CDR2 LQKENI. The CDR3 bases are TGTGCCAGCTCACCGCAGGAGGTTAGCTCTGGGGCCAACGTCCTGACTTTC. Encoded protein: CASSPQEVSSGANVLTF.